These 6 T cell receptor beta chains were sequenced from one sample in a study of CD4 T cells in relation to SARS-CoV-2 and coronaviruses. Measured with immunoSEQ multiplex PCR; TCRdb has only the in-frame clones, and not every one. Of roughly 31,000 clones listed, 72% are singletons. The unexposed donors gave CD4+ T cells in about 2010-2018, prior to COVID-19. Isolation of CD4+ T cells took place after about 9 days in culture. Antigens of these TCRs are unknown. The sample comprised CD4+ T cells from PBMCs, cultured in vitro. The receptors were gathered from a human donor in good health.

This sequence joins TRBV20-1 and TRBJ1-1; a weak D match, TRBD1 (6 bases). Germline-derived CDR1 and CDR2 are DFQATT and SNEGSKA (reference sequence). CDR3 length: 11 residues. V was clipped by 0 bases and J by 11 bases, with 10 bases between them. The chain's CDR3 is CSARDEGEAFF. CDR3 in DNA: TGCAGTGCTAGAGATGAGGGGGAGGCTTTCTTT.

This chain links TRBV9 with TRBJ2-3; D is possibly TRBD2 (5 bases). V gave up 0 bases and J gave up 2 bases, with 10 bases separating them. The CDR3 is 15 residues long. Germline-derived CDR1 and CDR2 are SGDLS and YYNGEE. The CDR3: CASSVGGFSTDTQYF. The CDR3 DNA is TGTGCCAGCAGCGTAGGCGGGTTTTCCACAGATACGCAGTATTTT.

This sequence joins TRBV5-1 and TRBJ1-1, with D uncertain. The CDR3 runs to 14 residues. With 1 base removed from V and 3 bases from J, the gap between germline ends came to 10 bases. Germline assignment: CDR1 SGHRS and CDR2 YFSETQ. The DNA for the CDR3 is TGCGCCAGCAGCTTGCAAGGTTCCTACACTGAAGCTTTCTTT. It specifies CASSLQGSYTEAFF.

The chain links TRBV6-5 to TRBJ2-7; D is unresolved. V dropped 6 bases and J dropped 0 bases, with 15 bases sitting between them. Germline V lookup: CDR1 MNHEY, CDR2 SVGAGI. This CDR3 is 15 amino acids long. The CDR3 loop is CASSLLTLSSYEQYF. In nucleotides, the CDR3 is TGTGCCAGCAGCCTCCTCACCTTGAGCTCCTACGAGCAGTACTTC.

The chain combines TRBV19 with TRBJ2-5; possibly TRBD1 for D (6 bases). V was clipped by 6 bases and J by 0 bases, with 14 bases between them. Germline V gives CDR1 LNHDA, CDR2 SQIVND (reference sequence). This CDR3 is 15 amino acids long. The CDR3 nucleotides read TGTGCCAGTAGGTGGACAGCAGAGTACCAAGAGACCCAGTACTTC. Translating gives CASRWTAEYQETQYF.

The chain couples TRBV6-5 to TRBJ1-1; tentative D call: TRBD1 (6 bases). Germline V CDR1 and CDR2: MNHEY, SVGAGI. Trimming removed 0 bases at V and 5 bases at J, with 13 bases between. The CDR3 is 15 amino acids. CDR3 bases: TGTGCCAGCAGTTACTCTCTGGGGGCCGGGACTGAAGCTTTCTTT. It codes for CASSYSLGAGTEAFF.